Shown below are 10 T cell receptor beta chains from a single sample sequenced in a study of blood T cells in healthy people across ages. A sample-barcoded 5' primer and a J-beta primer mix were used in a second PCR of about 7 to 12 cycles. TCRdb fed the 5' RACE reads into MiXCR, producing one record per CDR3 protein. The sample has roughly 800,000 distinct CDR3 sequences, 25% to 30% seen once. The sample also formed part of further work on T cells of mothers and their children.

Material: blood. The receptor source for this set is a boy aged 5-17 years in good health.

In its sample, this clonotype was seen a few times. The chain uses TRBV29-1 and TRBJ2-5; TRBD2 might be the D (5 bases). Per the germline V gene, CDR1 is SQVTM and CDR2 is ANQGSEA. Deletions cut 4 bases from V and 5 bases from J, with 8 bases between. This CDR3 has 11 amino acids. CDR3 sequence reads: CSVGESETQYF. The CDR3 bases are TGCAGCGTTGGGGAGTCGGAGACCCAGTACTTC.

V usage is TRBV12-3 or TRBV12-4 and J usage is TRBJ2-1; possibly TRBD2 for D (6 bases). Trimming took 1 base from V and 9 from J, leaving 19 bases between them. The CDR3 sequence is 16 residues long. CDR3: CASSLVLGGGVREQFF. CDR3 DNA sequence: TGTGCCAGCAGTTTAGTTCTCGGTGGAGGGGTACGTGAGCAGTTCTTC.

There are many counts of this clonotype. The chain has TRBV27 and TRBJ2-1; D is possibly TRBD2 (5 bases). The CDR3 runs to 16 residues. V was shortened by 6 bases and J by 0 bases, with 15 bases between the two germline ends. Germline CDR1 reads MNHEY; CDR2 reads SMNVEV (reference sequence). In nucleotides, the CDR3 is TGTGCCAGCAGCTTAGCGTCCGGTAGCTCCTACAATGAGCAGTTCTTC. Residues: CASSLASGSSYNEQFF.

This clonotype has more than one count but fewer than ten. The rearrangement joins TRBV6-1 to TRBJ2-4; TRBD1 matches 7 bases. After removal of 3 bases from V and 3 bases from J, the junction contained 5 bases not matched to a gene. CDR3 size: 15 residues. Germline values: CDR1 MNHNS, CDR2 SASEGT. The CDR3 is CASSDRDSYKNIQYF. The CDR3 DNA reads TGTGCCAGCAGTGACCGGGACAGTTACAAAAACATTCAGTACTTC.

This chain links TRBV9 with TRBJ2-7, with D maybe TRBD1 (6 bases). This CDR3 spans 14 amino acids. Looked up from germline, CDR1 is SGDLS and CDR2 is YYNGEE. V was cut by 3 bases and J by 4 bases, with 14 bases left in between. This chain's CDR3 is CASSASQGGYEQYF. CDR3 in DNA: TGTGCCAGCAGCGCCTCACAGGGTGGGTACGAGCAGTACTTC.

V and J are TRBV5-1 and TRBJ2-2; 7 bases fit TRBD2. This CDR3 region has 16 residues. Germline V gene lookup returns CDR1 SGHRS and CDR2 YFSETQ. V trimming: 5 bases; J trimming: 4 bases; junction bases outside the gene matches: 11. DNA for the CDR3: TGCGCCAGCAGTACAACCTCTCAGCGGGGCACCGGGGAGCTGTTTTTT. It specifies CASSTTSQRGTGELFF. The full variable domain, in which reference TRBV5-1 and TRBJ2-2 provide the parts outside the CDR3, is KAGVTQTPRYLIKTRGQQVTLSCSPISGHRSVSWYQQTPGQGLQFLFEYFSETQRNKGNFPGRFSGRQFSNSRSEMNVSTLELGDSALYLCASSTTSQRGTGELFFGEGSRLTVL.

V gene TRBV30 combines with J gene TRBJ1-5, with D maybe TRBD1 (6 bases). CDR1 is GTSNPN and CDR2 is SVGIG in the germline V gene (reference sequence). CDR3 length: 17 residues. V lost 0 bases, J lost 3 bases, and 18 bases lay in between. CDR3 nucleotide sequence: TGTGCCTGGAGTGTTACAGTAATGCGGACAGACAATCAGCCCCAGCATTTT. As protein: CAWSVTVMRTDNQPQHF.

This clonotype came up once. The CDR3 carries no conserved terminal phenylalanine or tryptophan, so it likely arises from a read error. Because the CDR3's place on the DNA is in doubt, the DNA is left out and the CDR3 is given as listed by TCRdb. The V gene is TRBV12-3 or TRBV12-4, the J gene TRBJ2-3. The CDR3 is 14 residues long, ends included. CDR3 residues: CASSPTVSPDTQYS.

This clonotype has just a few counts. This chain connects TRBV6-1 to TRBJ2-1, with D possibly TRBD2 on 5 matching bases. Germline V lookup: CDR1 MNHNS, CDR2 SASEGT. This CDR3 is 14 amino acids long. The V and J ends lost 6 bases and 8 bases respectively, with 17 bases between them. The CDR3: CASRTIVLADEQFF. DNA for the CDR3: TGTGCCAGCAGGACGATAGTGCTAGCTGATGAGCAGTTCTTC.

This clonotype showed up just once. A much larger clone differs from this one at a single base, so this may be a read error. This sequence joins TRBV3-1 and TRBJ1-2; no definite D call. The ends were cut back, 5 bases at V and 4 bases at J, with 8 bases in the middle. The CDR3 is 12 amino acids. Germline V CDR1 and CDR2: LGHDT, YNNKEL (reference sequence). The CDR3 DNA reads as TGTGCCAGCAGCTCGGACGCCTATGGCTACACCTTC. It yields the protein CASSSDAYGYTF.